This T cell receptor beta chain originates from a study of T cell responses to AZD1222 COVID-19 vaccine. Study results and limitations: Clonal diversity was possibly underestimated, and the donors were mostly white British, with more females.

Note on this clone: Its antigen is still unknown.

Method: immunoSEQ multiplex PCR; TCRdb's copy keeps in-frame clones and lacks some. The sample contains some 30,000 clones, 85% to 90% of which appear only once. Second-dose groups at about 4 or about 12 weeks were pooled. Specimen: peripheral blood, collected 28 days after the second AZD1222 dose. The receptor's source is an adult who received the AZD1222 COVID-19 vaccine.

CDR3 sequence: CASSLASARGEQYF. In nucleotides, the CDR3 is TGTGCCAGCAGCTTAGCTAGTGCGCGGGGCGAGCAGTACTTC. V is TRBV7-2 and J is TRBJ2-7, with D perhaps matching TRBD2 (6 bases). Germline CDR1 and CDR2: SGHTA and FQGNSA. The CDR3 covers 14 residues. V lost 0 bases and J lost 6, with 12 bases in between.